These 6 T cell receptor beta chains were all obtained from the same sample, sequenced in a study of cytomegalovirus exposure and HLA in healthy donors. The PCR employed 60 Vbeta primers together with 13 Jbeta primers. Here immunoSEQ multiplex PCR was the method, and the copy in TCRdb shows in-frame clones only, minus some. Here the sample table reports some 200,000 clones. The source material was PBMCs. These receptors were taken from a man under 40 in good health and CMV-seronegative.

V and J are TRBV6-4 and TRBJ2-3, with TRBD2 matching 8 bases. V gave up 6 bases and J gave up 0 bases; unmatched junction bases: 2. The germline V gene has CDR1 MRHNA and CDR2 SNTAGT. The CDR3 consists of 14 residues. In DNA, the CDR3 is TGTGCCAGCAGCCCTAGCGGGAGCACAGATACGCAGTATTTT. Translation gives CASSPSGSTDTQYF.

V usage is TRBV9 and J usage is TRBJ1-2; maybe TRBD1 (5 bases). Trimming took off 0 bases at V and 1 base at J, with 13 bases between the two ends. CDR1 is SGDLS and CDR2 is YYNGEE in the germline V gene. This CDR3 is 16 amino acids long. The CDR3 nucleotides are TGTGCCAGCAGCGTAGAGGGAAGGGGCATTAACTATGGCTACACCTTC. It yields the protein CASSVEGRGINYGYTF. The variable domain in full, completed from reference TRBV9 and TRBJ1-2, reads DSGVTQTPKHLITATGQRVTLRCSPRSGDLSVYWYQQSLDQGLQFLIQYYNGEERAKGNILERFSAQQFPDLHSELNLSSLELGDSALYFCASSVEGRGINYGYTFGSGTRLTVV.

The chain carries TRBV28 and TRBJ1-1; possibly TRBD1 for D (6 bases). Trimming pared 4 bases from V and 7 bases from J, leaving 25 bases between. Germline values: CDR1 MDHEN, CDR2 SYDVKM. The CDR3 sequence is 17 residues long. CDR3 nucleotide sequence: TGTGCCAGCAGTTCGCCTGCAGTAGGACCGGACAGCCTTGAAGCTTTCTTT. It is translated as CASSSPAVGPDSLEAFF.

About this clone: It is likely a read error, because the conserved phenylalanine at the end of the CDR3 is missing. The DNA is omitted, as the CDR3 cannot be located on it reliably, and the CDR3 follows TCRdb's listing. The V gene is TRBV7-9, the J gene TRBJ2-7; TRBD2 was called by the table and not checked on the DNA. Germline assignment: CDR1 SEHNR and CDR2 FQNEAQ (reference sequence). The CDR3 comprises 12 residues, both ends counted. CDR3 protein: CASSLPSSYWTI.

A note on this clone: One end of the junction is discordant with germline, which a read error may explain. The rearrangement uses TRBV5-4 and TRBJ1-2; 7 bases align to TRBD1. The CDR3 contains 16 residues. The germline CDR1 and CDR2 sequences are SGHNT and YYREEE (reference sequence). CDR3 in amino acids: CASTLGGAGGNYGYTF. The CDR3 region has the DNA TGTGCCAGCACCTTGGGGGGGGCAGGGGGTAACTATGGCTACACCTTC.

The V gene is TRBV27, the J gene TRBJ2-2; D not resolved. V was shortened by 5 bases and J by 4 bases, with 11 bases between the two germline ends. This CDR3 is built from 14 residues. The germline CDR1 and CDR2 sequences are MNHEY and SMNVEV (reference sequence). For the CDR3, the DNA is TGTGCCAGCAGTATCAGACTGATCACCGGGGAGCTGTTTTTT. Residues: CASSIRLITGELFF.